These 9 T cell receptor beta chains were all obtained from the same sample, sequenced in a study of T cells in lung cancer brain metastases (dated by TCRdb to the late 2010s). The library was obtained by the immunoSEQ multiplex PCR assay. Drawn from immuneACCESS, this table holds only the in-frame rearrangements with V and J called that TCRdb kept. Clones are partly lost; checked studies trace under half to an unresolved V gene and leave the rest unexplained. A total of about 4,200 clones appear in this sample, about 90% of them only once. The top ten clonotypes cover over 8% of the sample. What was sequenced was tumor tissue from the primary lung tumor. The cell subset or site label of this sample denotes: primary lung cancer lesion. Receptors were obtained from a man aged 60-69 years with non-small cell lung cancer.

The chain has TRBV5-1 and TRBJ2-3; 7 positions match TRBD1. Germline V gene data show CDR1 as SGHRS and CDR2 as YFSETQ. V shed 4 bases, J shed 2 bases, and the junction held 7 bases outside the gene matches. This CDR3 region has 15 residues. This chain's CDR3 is CASSLDRPDTDTQYF. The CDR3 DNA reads TGCGCCAGCAGCCTGGACAGGCCTGACACAGATACGCAGTATTTT. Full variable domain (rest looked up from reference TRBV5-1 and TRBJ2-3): KAGVTQTPRYLIKTRGQQVTLSCSPISGHRSVSWYQQTPGQGLQFLFEYFSETQRNKGNFPGRFSGRQFSNSRSEMNVSTLELGDSALYLCASSLDRPDTDTQYFGPGTRLTVL.

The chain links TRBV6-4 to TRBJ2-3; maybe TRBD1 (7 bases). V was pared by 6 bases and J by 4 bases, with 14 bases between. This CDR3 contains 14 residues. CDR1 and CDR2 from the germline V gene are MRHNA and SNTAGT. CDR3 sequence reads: CASSPGGGADTQYF. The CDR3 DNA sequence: TGTGCCAGCAGCCCAGGGGGAGGCGCAGATACGCAGTATTTT.

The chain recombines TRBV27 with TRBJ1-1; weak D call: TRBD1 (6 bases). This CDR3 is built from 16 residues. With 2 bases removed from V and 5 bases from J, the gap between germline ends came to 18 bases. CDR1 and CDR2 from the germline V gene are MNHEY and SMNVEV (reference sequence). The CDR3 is CASSLRAGGRGTEAFF. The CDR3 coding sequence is TGTGCCAGCAGTTTAAGGGCTGGGGGCAGAGGGACTGAAGCTTTCTTT.

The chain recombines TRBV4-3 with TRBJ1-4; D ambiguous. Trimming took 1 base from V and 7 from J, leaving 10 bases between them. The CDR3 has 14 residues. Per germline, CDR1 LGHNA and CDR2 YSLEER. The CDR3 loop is CASSQVGIGEKLFF. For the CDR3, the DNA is TGCGCCAGCAGCCAAGTCGGGATCGGTGAAAAACTGTTTTTT.

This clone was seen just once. The CDR3 region has the DNA TGTGCCAGCAGGGGGACACTCAACACCGGGGAGCTGTTTTTT. Protein sequence: CASRGTLNTGELFF. The chain uses TRBV9 and TRBJ2-2; tentatively, D is TRBD1 (6 bases). This CDR3 comprises 14 residues. Trimming took 5 bases from V and 2 from J, leaving 10 bases between them. The germline V gene has CDR1 SGDLS and CDR2 YYNGEE.

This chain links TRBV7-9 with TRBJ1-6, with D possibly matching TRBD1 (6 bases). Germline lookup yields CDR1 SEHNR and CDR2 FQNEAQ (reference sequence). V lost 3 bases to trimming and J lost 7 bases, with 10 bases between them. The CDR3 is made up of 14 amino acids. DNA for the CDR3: TGTGCCAGCAGCTTGTGGGACACAAATTCACCCCTCCACTTT. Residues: CASSLWDTNSPLHF.

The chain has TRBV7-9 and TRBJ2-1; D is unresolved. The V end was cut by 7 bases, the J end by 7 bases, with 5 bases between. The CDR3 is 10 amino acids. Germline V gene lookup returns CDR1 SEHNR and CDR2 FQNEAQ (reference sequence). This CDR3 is CASTVNEQFF. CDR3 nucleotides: TGTGCCAGCACCGTGAATGAGCAGTTCTTC. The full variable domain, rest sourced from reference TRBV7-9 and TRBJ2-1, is DTGVSQNPRHKITKRGQNVTFRCDPISEHNRLYWYRQTLGQGPEFLTYFQNEAQLEKSRLLSDRFSAERPKGSFSTLEIQRTEQGDSAMYLCASTVNEQFFGPGTRLTVL.

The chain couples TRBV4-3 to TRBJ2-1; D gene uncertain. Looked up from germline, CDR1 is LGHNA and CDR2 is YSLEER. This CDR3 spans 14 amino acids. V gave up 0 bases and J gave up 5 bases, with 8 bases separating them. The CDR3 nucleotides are TGCGCCAGCAGCCAAGATACCATAAACAATGAGCAGTTCTTC. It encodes CASSQDTINNEQFF.

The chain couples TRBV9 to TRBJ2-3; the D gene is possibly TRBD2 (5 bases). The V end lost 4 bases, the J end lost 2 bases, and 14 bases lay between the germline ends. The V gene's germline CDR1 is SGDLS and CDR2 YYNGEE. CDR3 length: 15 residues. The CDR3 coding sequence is TGTGCCAGCAGCCCCCGAGGGATCCACACAGATACGCAGTATTTT. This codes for CASSPRGIHTDTQYF.